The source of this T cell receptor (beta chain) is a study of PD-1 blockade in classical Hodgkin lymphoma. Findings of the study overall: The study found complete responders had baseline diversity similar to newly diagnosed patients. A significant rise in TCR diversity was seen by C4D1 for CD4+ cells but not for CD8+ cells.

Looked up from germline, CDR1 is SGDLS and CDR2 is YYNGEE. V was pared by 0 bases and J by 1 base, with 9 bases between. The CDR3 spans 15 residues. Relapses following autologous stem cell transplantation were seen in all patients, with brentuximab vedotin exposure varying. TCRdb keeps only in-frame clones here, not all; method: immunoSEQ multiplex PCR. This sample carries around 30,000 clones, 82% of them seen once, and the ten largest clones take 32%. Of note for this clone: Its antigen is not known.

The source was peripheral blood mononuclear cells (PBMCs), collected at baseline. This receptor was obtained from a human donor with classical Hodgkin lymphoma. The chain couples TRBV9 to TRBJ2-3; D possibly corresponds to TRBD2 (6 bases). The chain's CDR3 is CASSVAPGGTDTQYF. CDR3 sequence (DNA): TGTGCCAGCAGCGTAGCCCCGGGGGGCACAGATACGCAGTATTTT.